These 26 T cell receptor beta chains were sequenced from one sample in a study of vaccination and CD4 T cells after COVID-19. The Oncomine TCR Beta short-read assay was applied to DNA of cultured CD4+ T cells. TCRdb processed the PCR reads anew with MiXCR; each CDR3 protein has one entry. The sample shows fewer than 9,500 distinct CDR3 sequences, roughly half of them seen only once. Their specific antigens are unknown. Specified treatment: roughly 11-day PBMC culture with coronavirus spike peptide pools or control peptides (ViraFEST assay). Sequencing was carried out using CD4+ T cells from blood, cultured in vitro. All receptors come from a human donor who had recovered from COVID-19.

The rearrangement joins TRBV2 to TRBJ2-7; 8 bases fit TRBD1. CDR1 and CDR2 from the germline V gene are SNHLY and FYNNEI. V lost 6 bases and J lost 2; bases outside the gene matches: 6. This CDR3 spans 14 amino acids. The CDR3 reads CASRAPGQAYEQYF. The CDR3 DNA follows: TGTGCCAGCAGAGCACCGGGACAGGCCTACGAGCAGTACTTC.

The CDR3 region is CASSWLASSTEAFF. DNA of the CDR3: TGTGCCAGCAGCTGGCTCGCTTCAAGCACTGAAGCTTTCTTT. The V call is TRBV7-6, the J call TRBJ1-1; D remains ambiguous. Trimming removed 4 bases at V and 4 bases at J, with 13 bases between. Germline V lookup: CDR1 SGHVS, CDR2 FNYEAQ. The CDR3 length is 14 residues.

The CDR3 loop reads CASSPGPGASYEQYF. CDR3 sequence (DNA): TGTGCCAGCAGTCCAGGGCCAGGGGCCTCCTACGAGCAGTACTTC. The chain uses TRBV6-2 or TRBV6-3 and TRBJ2-7, with D tentatively TRBD1 (6 bases). Germline-derived CDR1 and CDR2 are MNHEY and SVGEGT. This CDR3 comprises 15 residues. Trimming removed 5 bases at V and 0 bases at J, with 14 bases between.

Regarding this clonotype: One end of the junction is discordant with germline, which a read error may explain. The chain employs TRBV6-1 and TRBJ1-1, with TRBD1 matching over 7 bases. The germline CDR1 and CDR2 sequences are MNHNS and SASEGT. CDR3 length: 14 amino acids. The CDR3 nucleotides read TGTGCCATACGGAGGACAGGCATGAACACTAAAGCTTTCTTT. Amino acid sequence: CAIRRTGMNTKAFF.

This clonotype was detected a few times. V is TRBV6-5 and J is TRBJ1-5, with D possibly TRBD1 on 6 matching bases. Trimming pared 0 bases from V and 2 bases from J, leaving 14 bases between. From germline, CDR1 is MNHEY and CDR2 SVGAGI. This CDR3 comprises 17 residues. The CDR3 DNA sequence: TGTGCCAGCAGTTACTCTAGGGCAGGGGTTGGCAATCAGCCCCAGCATTTT. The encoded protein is CASSYSRAGVGNQPQHF.

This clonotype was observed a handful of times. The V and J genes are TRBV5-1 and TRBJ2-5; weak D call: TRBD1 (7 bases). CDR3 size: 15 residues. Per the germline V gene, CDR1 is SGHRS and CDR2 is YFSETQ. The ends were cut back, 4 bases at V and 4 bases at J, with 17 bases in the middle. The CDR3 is CASSPSTRGAETQYF. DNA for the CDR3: TGCGCCAGCAGCCCGAGTACCAGGGGGGCAGAGACCCAGTACTTC.

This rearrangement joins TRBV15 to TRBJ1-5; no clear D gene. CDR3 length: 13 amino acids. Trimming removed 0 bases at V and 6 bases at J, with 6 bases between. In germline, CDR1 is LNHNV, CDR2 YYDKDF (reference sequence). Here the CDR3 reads CATSREWTQPQHF. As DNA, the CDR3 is TGTGCCACCAGCAGAGAGTGGACTCAGCCCCAGCATTTT.

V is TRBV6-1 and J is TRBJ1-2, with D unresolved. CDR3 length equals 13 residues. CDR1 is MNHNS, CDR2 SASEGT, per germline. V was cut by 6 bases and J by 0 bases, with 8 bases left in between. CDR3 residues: CASSQQTNYGYTF. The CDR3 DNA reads TGTGCCAGCAGCCAACAGACTAACTATGGCTACACCTTC.

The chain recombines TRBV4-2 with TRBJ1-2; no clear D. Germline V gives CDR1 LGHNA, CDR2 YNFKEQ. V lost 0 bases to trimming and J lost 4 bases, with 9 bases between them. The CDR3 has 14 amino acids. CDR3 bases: TGTGCCAGCAGCCAAGAGAGGGTTTCCTATGGCTACACCTTC. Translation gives CASSQERVSYGYTF.

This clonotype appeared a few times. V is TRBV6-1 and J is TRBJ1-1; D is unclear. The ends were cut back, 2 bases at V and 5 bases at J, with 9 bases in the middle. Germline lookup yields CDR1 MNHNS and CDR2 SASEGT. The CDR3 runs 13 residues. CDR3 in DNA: TGTGCCAGCAGTGAACGGGGTTTTACTGAAGCTTTCTTT. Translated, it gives CASSERGFTEAFF.

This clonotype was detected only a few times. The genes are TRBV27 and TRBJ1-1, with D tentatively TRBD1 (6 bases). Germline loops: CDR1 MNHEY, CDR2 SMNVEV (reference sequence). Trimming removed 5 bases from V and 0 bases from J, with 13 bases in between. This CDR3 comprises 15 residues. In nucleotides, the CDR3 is TGTGCCAGCAGTCAGCCGGGGGCGGTGAACACTGAAGCTTTCTTT. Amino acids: CASSQPGAVNTEAFF.

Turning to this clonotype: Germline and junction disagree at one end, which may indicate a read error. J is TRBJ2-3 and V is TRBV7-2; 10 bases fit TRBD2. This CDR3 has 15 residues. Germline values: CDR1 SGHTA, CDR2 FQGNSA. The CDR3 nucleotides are TGTGCCAGCAGCCTAGCGGGGGTAAGGACAGATACGCAGTATTTT. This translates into CASSLAGVRTDTQYF. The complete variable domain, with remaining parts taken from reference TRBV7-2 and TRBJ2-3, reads GAGVSQSPSNKVTEKGKDVELRCDPISGHTALYWYRQSLGQGLEFLIYFQGNSAPDKSGLPSDRFSAERTGGSVSTLTIQRTQQEDSAVYLCASSLAGVRTDTQYFGPGTRLTVL.

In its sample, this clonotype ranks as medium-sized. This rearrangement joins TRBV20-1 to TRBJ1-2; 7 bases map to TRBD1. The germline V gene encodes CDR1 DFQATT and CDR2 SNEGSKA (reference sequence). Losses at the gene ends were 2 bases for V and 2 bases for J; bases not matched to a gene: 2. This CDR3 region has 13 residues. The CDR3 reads CSARRDSNYGYTF. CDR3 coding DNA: TGCAGTGCTAGACGGGACAGCAACTATGGCTACACCTTC.

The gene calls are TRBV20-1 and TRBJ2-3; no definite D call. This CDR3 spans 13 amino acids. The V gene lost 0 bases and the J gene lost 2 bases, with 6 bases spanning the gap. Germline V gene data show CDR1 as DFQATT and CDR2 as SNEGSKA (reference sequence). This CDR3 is CSARDPLTDTQYF. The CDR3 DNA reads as TGCAGTGCTAGAGATCCCCTCACAGATACGCAGTATTTT.

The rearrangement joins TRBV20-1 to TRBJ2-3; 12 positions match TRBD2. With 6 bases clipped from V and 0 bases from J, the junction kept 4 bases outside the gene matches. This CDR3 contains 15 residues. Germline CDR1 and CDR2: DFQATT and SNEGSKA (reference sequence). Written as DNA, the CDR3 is TGCAGTGCGACTGGGACTAGCGGGAGCACAGATACGCAGTATTTT. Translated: CSATGTSGSTDTQYF.

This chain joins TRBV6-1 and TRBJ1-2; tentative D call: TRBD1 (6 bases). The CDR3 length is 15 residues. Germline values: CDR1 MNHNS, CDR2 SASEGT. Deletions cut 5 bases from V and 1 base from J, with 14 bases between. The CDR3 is CASSLRTAINYGYTF. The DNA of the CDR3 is TGTGCCAGCAGTCTTAGGACAGCCATTAACTATGGCTACACCTTC.

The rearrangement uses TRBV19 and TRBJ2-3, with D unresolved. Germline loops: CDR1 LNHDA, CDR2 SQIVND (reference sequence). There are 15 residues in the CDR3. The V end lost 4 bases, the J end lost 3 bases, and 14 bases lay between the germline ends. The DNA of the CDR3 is TGTGCCAGTAGTACCCCCGTGGGGATAACAGATACGCAGTATTTT. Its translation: CASSTPVGITDTQYF.

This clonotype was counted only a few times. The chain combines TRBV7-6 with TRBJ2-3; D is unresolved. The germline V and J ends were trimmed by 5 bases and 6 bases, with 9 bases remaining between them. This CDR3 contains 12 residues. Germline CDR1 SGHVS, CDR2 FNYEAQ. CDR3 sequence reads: CASSLLRDTQYF. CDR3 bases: TGTGCCAGCAGCCTCCTACGGGATACGCAGTATTTT.

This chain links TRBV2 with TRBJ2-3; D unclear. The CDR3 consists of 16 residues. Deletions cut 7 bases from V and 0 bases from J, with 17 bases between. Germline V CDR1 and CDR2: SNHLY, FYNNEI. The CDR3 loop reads CASKGWAASSTDTQYF. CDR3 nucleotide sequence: TGTGCCAGCAAAGGGTGGGCAGCCTCTAGCACAGATACGCAGTATTTT. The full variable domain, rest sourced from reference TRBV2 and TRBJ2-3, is EPEVTQTPSHQVTQMGQEVILRCVPISNHLYFYWYRQILGQKVEFLVSFYNNEISEKSEIFDDQFSVERPDGSNFTLKIRSTKLEDSAMYFCASKGWAASSTDTQYFGPGTRLTVL.

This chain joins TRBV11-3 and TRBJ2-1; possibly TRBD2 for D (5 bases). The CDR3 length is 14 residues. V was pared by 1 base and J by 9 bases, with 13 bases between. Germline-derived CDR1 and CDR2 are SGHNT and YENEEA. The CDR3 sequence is CASSLVRGSSEQFF. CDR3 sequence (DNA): TGTGCCAGCAGCTTAGTCCGCGGGTCCAGTGAGCAGTTCTTC.

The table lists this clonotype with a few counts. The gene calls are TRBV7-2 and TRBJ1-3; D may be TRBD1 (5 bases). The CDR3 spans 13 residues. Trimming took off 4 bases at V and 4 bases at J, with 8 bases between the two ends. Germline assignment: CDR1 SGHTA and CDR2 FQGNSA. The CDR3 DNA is TGTGCCAGCAGCTCAGGGCACGGAAACACCATATATTTT. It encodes CASSSGHGNTIYF.

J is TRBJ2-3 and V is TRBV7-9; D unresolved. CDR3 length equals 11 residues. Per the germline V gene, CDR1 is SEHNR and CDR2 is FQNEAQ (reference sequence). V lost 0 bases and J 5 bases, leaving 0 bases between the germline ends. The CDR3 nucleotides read TGTGCCAGCAGCTTAGCAGATACGCAGTATTTT. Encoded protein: CASSLADTQYF.

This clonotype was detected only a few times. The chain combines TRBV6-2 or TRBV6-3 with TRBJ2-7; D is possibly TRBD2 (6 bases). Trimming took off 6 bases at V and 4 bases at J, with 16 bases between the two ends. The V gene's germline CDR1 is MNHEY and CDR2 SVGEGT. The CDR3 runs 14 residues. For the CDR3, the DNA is TGTGCCAGCAGCCGACACGGCGGGGCTTACGAGCAGTACTTC. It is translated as CASSRHGGAYEQYF.

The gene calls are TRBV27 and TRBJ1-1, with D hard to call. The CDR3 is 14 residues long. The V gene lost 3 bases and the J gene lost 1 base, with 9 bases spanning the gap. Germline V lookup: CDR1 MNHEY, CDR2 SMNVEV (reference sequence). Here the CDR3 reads CASSLREGNTEAFF. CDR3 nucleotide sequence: TGTGCCAGCAGTTTGCGGGAGGGGAACACTGAAGCTTTCTTT.

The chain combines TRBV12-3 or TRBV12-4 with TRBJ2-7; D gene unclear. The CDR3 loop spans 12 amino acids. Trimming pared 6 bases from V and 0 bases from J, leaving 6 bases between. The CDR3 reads CASSRISYEQYF. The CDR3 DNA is TGTGCCAGCAGCCGGATCTCCTACGAGCAGTACTTC.

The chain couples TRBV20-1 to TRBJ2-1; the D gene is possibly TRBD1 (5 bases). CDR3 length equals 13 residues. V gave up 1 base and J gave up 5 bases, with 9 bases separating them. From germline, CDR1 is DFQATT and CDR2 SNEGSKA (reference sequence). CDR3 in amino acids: CSARGRQNNEQFF. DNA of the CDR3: TGCAGTGCTAGAGGGCGACAGAACAATGAGCAGTTCTTC.